The next 9 T cell receptor beta chains were all read from a single sample in a study of blood T cell repertoires in COVID-19. Assay: immunoSEQ multiplex PCR; the TCRdb copy retains only in-frame clones and omits some. The data hold hundreds of thousands of clones, with 75% to 90% observed a single time. The sample consisted of peripheral blood. The receptors were sampled from a man younger than 35 with COVID-19, enrolled during active disease.

The CDR3, as DNA: TGTGCCAGCAGCCCGACAGGGAGTTCCCCCTACGAGCAGTACTTC. It is translated as CASSPTGSSPYEQYF. V is TRBV9 and J is TRBJ2-7; 7 bases line up with TRBD1. CDR1 and CDR2 from the germline V gene are SGDLS and YYNGEE. The J segment lost 2 bases and the V segment lost 4 bases, leaving 9 bases of the junction unmatched. The CDR3 totals 15 residues.

The chain recombines TRBV2 with TRBJ1-4; TRBD1 is a possible D gene (6 bases). The CDR3 is 14 amino acids. V gave up 3 bases and J gave up 6 bases, with 11 bases separating them. Germline CDR1 SNHLY, CDR2 FYNNEI. CDR3 amino acids: CASSETGLHEKLFF. The CDR3 nucleotides read TGTGCCAGCAGTGAGACAGGTCTCCATGAAAAACTGTTTTTT.

The rearrangement uses TRBV5-1 and TRBJ1-4; D may be TRBD1 (6 bases). Germline V lookup: CDR1 SGHRS, CDR2 YFSETQ. The CDR3 runs to 15 residues. Trimming pared 4 bases from V and 4 bases from J, leaving 14 bases between. The CDR3 nucleotides read TGCGCCAGCAGCCTCGAGGGGGTGGGTAATGAAAAACTGTTTTTT. Its protein product is CASSLEGVGNEKLFF.

CDR3 DNA sequence: TGCGCCAGCAGCCAAGCCGAGCTCACAGATACGCAGTATTTT. Translated: CASSQAELTDTQYF. The chain combines TRBV4-1 with TRBJ2-3; D gene uncertain. V lost 1 base to trimming and J lost 2 bases, with 7 bases between them. The CDR3 length is 14 residues. Germline assignment: CDR1 MGHRA and CDR2 YSYEKL.

The chain has TRBV10-3 and TRBJ2-3; 7 nucleotides line up with TRBD1. The length of the CDR3 is 14 residues. CDR1 ENHRY and CDR2 SYGVKD come from the germline V gene. V lost 3 bases, J lost 1 base, and 1 base stayed unmatched. The CDR3 region has the DNA TGTGCCATCAGTGAAGACAGGGGCACAGATACGCAGTATTTT. As protein: CAISEDRGTDTQYF.

This clone was counted once. The gene calls are TRBV11-3 and TRBJ2-2; no reliable D call. The V gene's germline CDR1 is SGHNT and CDR2 YENEEA. This CDR3 is built from 15 residues. Trimming cost V 4 bases and J 6 bases, with 15 bases left between them. As DNA, the CDR3 is TGTGCCAGCAGCTCCCCGATCTCTATGGCCGGGGAGCTGTTTTTT. Encoded protein: CASSSPISMAGELFF.

This chain connects TRBV7-9 to TRBJ2-7, with TRBD2 as a possible D gene (7 bases). Per germline, CDR1 SEHNR and CDR2 FQNEAQ (reference sequence). The V and J ends lost 5 bases and 5 bases respectively, with 13 bases between them. The CDR3 loop spans 13 amino acids. The CDR3 bases are TGTGCCAGCAGCCCCCCGGGGGGCAACGAGCAGTACTTC. Residues: CASSPPGGNEQYF. Filled out from reference TRBV7-9 and TRBJ2-7, the complete variable domain reads DTGVSQNPRHKITKRGQNVTFRCDPISEHNRLYWYRQTLGQGPEFLTYFQNEAQLEKSRLLSDRFSAERPKGSFSTLEIQRTEQGDSAMYLCASSPPGGNEQYFGPGTRLTVT.

The chain joins TRBV7-3 to TRBJ2-2; tentative D call: TRBD1 (6 bases). The CDR3 consists of 13 residues. CDR1 is SGHTA and CDR2 is FQGTGA in the germline V gene. V was pared by 8 bases and J by 2 bases, with 9 bases between. The CDR3 here is CASGGRNTGELFF. CDR3 sequence (DNA): TGTGCCAGCGGGGGCCGCAACACCGGGGAGCTGTTTTTT.

This chain links TRBV6-1 with TRBJ2-7; 8 bases match TRBD2. CDR1 and CDR2 (germline): MNHNS, SASEGT. Trimming removed 0 bases from V and 2 bases from J; junction bases left unmatched: 9. The CDR3 runs 17 residues. CDR3 DNA: TGTGCCAGCAGTGAAGCGCTTTTGGGACTAGTTGCCTACGAGCAGTACTTC. Translation gives CASSEALLGLVAYEQYF.